The 19 T cell receptor beta chains below all came from one sample that was sequenced in a study of blood T cell repertoires in COVID-19. Clones were read by immunoSEQ multiplex PCR, and TCRdb kept only the in-frame ones, dropping some. Of 150,000 to 200,000 clones listed, approximately 86% are singletons. The sequenced material came from peripheral blood. All receptors come from a man in his 70s with acute or convalescent COVID-19.

This sequence joins TRBV5-1 and TRBJ2-1, with a possible D match to TRBD2 (6 bases). Trimming took off 4 bases at V and 9 bases at J, with 17 bases between the two ends. CDR3 length: 14 residues. The V gene's germline CDR1 is SGHRS and CDR2 YFSETQ. CDR3 protein: CASSVEGREGEQFF. The CDR3 nucleotides read TGCGCCAGCAGCGTCGAGGGGCGGGAAGGTGAGCAGTTCTTC.

This chain joins TRBV10-3 and TRBJ2-1, with a tentative D call TRBD2 (5 bases). The CDR3 is made up of 15 amino acids. V gave up 2 bases and J gave up 3 bases, with 11 bases separating them. In germline, CDR1 is ENHRY, CDR2 SYGVKD. CDR3 nucleotide sequence: TGTGCCATCAGTGAGGGCCGGGGAATCTACAATGAGCAGTTCTTC. The encoded protein is CAISEGRGIYNEQFF.

This chain connects TRBV6-5 to TRBJ1-5; TRBD1 agrees at 7 bases. This CDR3 comprises 14 residues. The germline gives CDR1 MNHEY, CDR2 SVGAGI. V was clipped by 8 bases and J by 4 bases; unmatched bases: 8. The CDR3 loop reads CASRDSMYNQPQHF. CDR3 sequence (DNA): TGTGCCAGCCGGGACAGTATGTATAATCAGCCCCAGCATTTT.

CDR3 protein: CASSSGNQPQHF. The CDR3 DNA reads TGTGCCAGCAGTTCGGGGAATCAGCCCCAGCATTTT. V usage is TRBV28 and J usage is TRBJ1-5; D is unresolved. This CDR3 comprises 12 residues. The V end was cut by 4 bases, the J end by 4 bases, with 5 bases between. Germline V CDR1 and CDR2: MDHEN, SYDVKM.

The chain is built from TRBV5-1 and TRBJ1-2, with 7 bases matching TRBD1. Germline CDR1 SGHRS, CDR2 YFSETQ. V lost 4 bases and J lost 2; bases outside the gene matches: 8. The CDR3 length is 15 residues. This CDR3 reads CASSNPGTENYGYTF. CDR3 sequence (DNA): TGCGCCAGCAGCAACCCCGGGACAGAGAACTATGGCTACACCTTC. The whole variable domain, remainder taken from reference TRBV5-1 and TRBJ1-2, is KAGVTQTPRYLIKTRGQQVTLSCSPISGHRSVSWYQQTPGQGLQFLFEYFSETQRNKGNFPGRFSGRQFSNSRSEMNVSTLELGDSALYLCASSNPGTENYGYTFGSGTRLTVV.

The chain uses TRBV7-3 and TRBJ2-3; TRBD2 aligns across 7 bases. From germline, CDR1 is SGHTA and CDR2 FQGTGA. Trimming took 4 bases from V and 1 from J; bases not matched to a gene: 5. This CDR3 is 15 amino acids long. The CDR3 is CASSSSAGRTDTQYF. CDR3 in DNA: TGTGCCAGCAGCTCTTCAGCGGGACGCACAGATACGCAGTATTTT.

Notes on this clone: One end of the junction varies from germline; a read error may be responsible. The gene calls are TRBV4-1 and TRBJ2-7; D is uncertain. The CDR3 has 14 residues. The germline V gene encodes CDR1 MGHRA and CDR2 YSYEKL. CDR3 in DNA: TGCGCCAGCAGCAAAGAGGTCGGTCCGGGCGAGCAGTACTTC. Protein: CASSKEVGPGEQYF.

The chain links TRBV2 to TRBJ2-2; possible D gene TRBD1, 5 bases. CDR1 and CDR2 from the germline V gene are SNHLY and FYNNEI. Deletions cut 2 bases from V and 0 bases from J, with 7 bases between. The CDR3 has 15 amino acids. For the CDR3, the DNA is TGTGCCAGCAGTGAAATGACAGCGAACACCGGGGAGCTGTTTTTT. It codes for CASSEMTANTGELFF. Drawing the rest from reference TRBV2 and TRBJ2-2, the complete variable domain is EPEVTQTPSHQVTQMGQEVILRCVPISNHLYFYWYRQILGQKVEFLVSFYNNEISEKSEIFDDQFSVERPDGSNFTLKIRSTKLEDSAMYFCASSEMTANTGELFFGEGSRLTVL.

The chain combines TRBV18 with TRBJ2-2; D is perhaps TRBD2 (5 bases). Germline assignment: CDR1 KGHSH and CDR2 LQKENI. The V gene lost 4 bases and the J gene lost 1 base, with 19 bases spanning the gap. CDR3 length: 18 residues. The CDR3 DNA reads TGTGCCAGCTCACGTACTAGGGCCACATCGGTGAACACCGGGGAGCTGTTTTTT. It is translated as CASSRTRATSVNTGELFF.

V and J are TRBV4-3 and TRBJ1-4, with D possibly TRBD1 on 5 matching bases. V was trimmed by 4 bases and J by 0 bases, leaving 12 bases between them. The CDR3 extends over 16 amino acids. Germline V lookup: CDR1 LGHNA, CDR2 YSLEER. The CDR3 here is CASSPDTHATNEKLFF. Here the CDR3 DNA reads TGCGCCAGCAGCCCGGACACCCATGCAACTAATGAAAAACTGTTTTTT.

The genes are TRBV28 and TRBJ1-5; TRBD1 matches at 8 bases. The CDR3 has 15 amino acids. The germline gives CDR1 MDHEN, CDR2 SYDVKM. V lost 1 base, J lost 5 bases, and 4 bases stayed unmatched. The CDR3: CASSLSGQGHQPQHF. The CDR3 DNA reads as TGTGCCAGCAGTTTATCCGGACAGGGACATCAGCCCCAGCATTTT.

The chain uses TRBV24-1 and TRBJ2-1; TRBD2 matches at 9 bases. V lost 3 bases and J lost 8; bases outside the gene matches: 10. CDR1 and CDR2 (germline): KGHDR, SFDVKD. The CDR3 consists of 16 residues. The CDR3 DNA reads TGTGCCACCAGTGATCCGTCGGCGGGAGGGTGGCATGAGCAGTTCTTC. Translation gives CATSDPSAGGWHEQFF.

The sample holds one count of this clone. The V and J genes are TRBV5-8 and TRBJ2-7; D unresolved. The CDR3 consists of 10 residues. Germline CDR1 is SGHTS and CDR2 is YDEGEE. Between the trimmed V and J ends, which lost 2 bases and 9 bases, there was a span of 6 bases. Written as DNA, the CDR3 is TGTGCCAGCAGCTTCGGTGGGCAGTACTTC. As protein: CASSFGGQYF.

V and J are TRBV18 and TRBJ1-5; 7 bases line up with TRBD1. Trimming at V came to 2 bases and at J to 7 bases, leaving 14 bases not matched to a gene. This CDR3 region has 17 residues. Germline lookup yields CDR1 KGHSH and CDR2 LQKENI. The CDR3, as DNA: TGTGCCAGCTCACCAATTGAGGACAGGAGAAATAGACAGCCCCAGCATTTT. Translation: CASSPIEDRRNRQPQHF.

The rearrangement links TRBV7-8 to TRBJ2-7, with D uncertain. There are 13 residues in the CDR3. V was pared by 5 bases and J by 6 bases, with 14 bases between. Germline V CDR1 and CDR2: SGHVS, FQNEAQ. The CDR3 loop is CASSPRIVVEQYF. The CDR3 region has the DNA TGTGCCAGCAGCCCGAGGATTGTCGTCGAGCAGTACTTC. The full variable domain, completed using reference TRBV7-8 and TRBJ2-7, is GAGVSQSPRYKVAKRGQDVALRCDPISGHVSLFWYQQALGQGPEFLTYFQNEAQLDKSGLPSDRFFAERPEGSVSTLKIQRTQQEDSAVYLCASSPRIVVEQYFGPGTRLTVT.

The gene calls are TRBV6-5 and TRBJ1-5, with TRBD1 matching over 8 bases. The CDR3 covers 12 residues. Losses at the gene ends were 6 bases for V and 7 bases for J; bases not matched to a gene: 2. The germline CDR1 and CDR2 sequences are MNHEY and SVGAGI. The CDR3 loop is CASSRQGQPQHF. The CDR3 nucleotides read TGTGCCAGCAGCAGACAGGGGCAGCCCCAGCATTTT.

The J gene is TRBJ1-1, the V gene TRBV29-1, with TRBD1 identical over 7 bases. Trimming removed 6 bases from V and 3 bases from J; junction bases left unmatched: 7. This CDR3 is 13 amino acids long. Germline V gene lookup returns CDR1 SQVTM and CDR2 ANQGSEA. CDR3 bases: TGCAGCGTGCCCAGGGGGTCGGACACTGAAGCTTTCTTT. It is translated as CSVPRGSDTEAFF. Variable domain in full (rest from reference TRBV29-1 and TRBJ1-1): SAVISQKPSRDICQRGTSLTIQCQVDSQVTMMFWYRQQPGQSLTLIATANQGSEATYESGFVIDKFPISRPNLTFSTLTVSNMSPEDSSIYLCSVPRGSDTEAFFGQGTRLTVV.

The gene calls are TRBV5-4 and TRBJ2-3, with D hard to call. The length of the CDR3 is 13 residues. Trimming took 5 bases from V and 2 from J, leaving 9 bases between them. Per germline, CDR1 SGHNT and CDR2 YYREEE (reference sequence). CDR3 DNA sequence: TGTGCCAGCAGTCAACAGAACACAGATACGCAGTATTTT. It yields the protein CASSQQNTDTQYF.

The chain uses TRBV6-5 and TRBJ1-2; no clear D gene. V dropped 8 bases and J dropped 4 bases, with 8 bases sitting between them. Per the germline V gene, CDR1 is MNHEY and CDR2 is SVGAGI. The CDR3 runs to 11 residues. Here the CDR3 DNA reads TGTGCCAGCGGAGGAGGCTATGGCTACACCTTC. This sequence encodes CASGGGYGYTF.